The 30 T cell receptor beta chains listed next were all sequenced from one sample in a study of T-cell memory formation after mild COVID-19. TCRdb reprocessed the 5' RACE reads via MiXCR and lists one record per CDR3 protein. The sample lists 80,000 to 130,000 distinct CDR3 sequences, around 10% occurring once. The sample taken for sequencing was PBMCs or a T cell subset sorted from them (not recorded which). The source is a man aged 18 to 30 who had mild COVID-19 (a few samples of this study predate the infection). Cell type and time point are not known.

The chain combines TRBV20-1 with TRBJ2-5; no definite D call. V lost 0 bases and J lost 5, with 4 bases in between. Germline V CDR1 and CDR2: DFQATT, SNEGSKA (reference sequence). The CDR3 consists of 11 residues. In nucleotides, the CDR3 is TGCAGTGCTAGAGATCCCGAGACCCAGTACTTC. This encodes CSARDPETQYF.

This clonotype was counted a few times. The rearrangement uses TRBV27 and TRBJ2-7, with 7 bases identical to TRBD2. Germline V gene sequence: CDR1 MNHEY, CDR2 SMNVEV (reference sequence). The CDR3 sequence is 11 residues long. The V gene end was trimmed by 7 bases and the J gene end by 9 bases; junction bases not matched to a gene: 6. In DNA, the CDR3 is TGTGCCAGCATGGGCGGGGGATTGCAGTACTTC. As protein: CASMGGGLQYF.

The table lists this clonotype with a few counts. The chain has TRBV30 and TRBJ2-3; 9 bases fit TRBD2. With 0 bases clipped from V and 5 bases from J, the junction kept 9 bases outside the gene matches. The CDR3 is 16 amino acids. CDR1 and CDR2 from the germline V gene are GTSNPN and SVGIG (reference sequence). CDR3 sequence: CAWSVLESGGRDTQYF. As DNA, the CDR3 is TGTGCCTGGAGTGTACTCGAGAGCGGGGGGAGAGATACGCAGTATTTT.

This sequence joins TRBV4-2 and TRBJ2-5; 14 nucleotides match TRBD2. Germline trimming cut 3 bases from V and 5 bases from J; bases unmatched to any gene: 5. Germline lookup yields CDR1 LGHNA and CDR2 YNFKEQ. CDR3 length equals 16 residues. CDR3 protein: CASSHGLAGGRETQYF. The DNA of the CDR3 is TGTGCCAGCAGCCACGGACTAGCGGGGGGCAGGGAGACCCAGTACTTC.

This clonotype was detected only a few times. V usage is TRBV5-1 and J usage is TRBJ2-7; D may match TRBD1 or TRBD2 (5 bases each). The V gene lost 4 bases and the J gene lost 4 bases, with 9 bases spanning the gap. The CDR3 runs to 12 residues. Germline V gene sequence: CDR1 SGHRS, CDR2 YFSETQ. The CDR3 protein is CASSPGRYEQYV. CDR3 bases: TGCGCCAGCAGCCCGGGACGGTACGAGCAGTACGTC.

This clonotype came up a few times. V and J are TRBV7-8 and TRBJ2-1, with D maybe TRBD1 (6 bases). Per the germline V gene, CDR1 is SGHVS and CDR2 is FQNEAQ. The CDR3 totals 17 residues. V was trimmed by 3 bases and J by 0 bases, leaving 15 bases between them. CDR3 coding DNA: TGTGCCAGCAGCTTTTACCGGGACACGAGCTCCTACAATGAGCAGTTCTTC. Its translation: CASSFYRDTSSYNEQFF. The whole variable domain, filled in from reference TRBV7-8 and TRBJ2-1, reads GAGVSQSPRYKVAKRGQDVALRCDPISGHVSLFWYQQALGQGPEFLTYFQNEAQLDKSGLPSDRFFAERPEGSVSTLKIQRTQQEDSAVYLCASSFYRDTSSYNEQFFGPGTRLTVL.

V is TRBV7-2 and J is TRBJ1-2; 8 positions match TRBD1. CDR1 SGHTA and CDR2 FQGNSA come from the germline V gene. This CDR3 region has 15 residues. The V and J ends lost 4 bases and 0 bases, in that order; junction bases with no gene match: 4. This chain's CDR3 is CASSSRDRPNYGYTF. The DNA of the CDR3 is TGTGCCAGCAGCTCAAGGGACAGGCCTAACTATGGCTACACCTTC. The full variable domain, in which reference TRBV7-2 and TRBJ1-2 provide the parts outside the CDR3, is GAGVSQSPSNKVTEKGKDVELRCDPISGHTALYWYRQSLGQGLEFLIYFQGNSAPDKSGLPSDRFSAERTGGSVSTLTIQRTQQEDSAVYLCASSSRDRPNYGYTFGSGTRLTVV.

The rearrangement uses TRBV27 and TRBJ1-2; maybe TRBD1 (5 bases). Trimming took off 7 bases at V and 5 bases at J, with 14 bases between the two ends. The germline V gene has CDR1 MNHEY and CDR2 SMNVEV (reference sequence). The CDR3 is 13 amino acids. As DNA, the CDR3 is TGTGCCAGCACCACGAGCGGGGGGTATGGCTACACCTTC. It specifies CASTTSGGYGYTF.

This clonotype was found a few times. The chain is built from TRBV12-3 or TRBV12-4 and TRBJ1-2; possibly TRBD1 for D (5 bases). The CDR3 loop spans 14 amino acids. V gave up 3 bases and J gave up 6 bases, with 14 bases separating them. The CDR3 spells CASSFGGFGDGYTF. The CDR3 DNA follows: TGTGCCAGCAGTTTTGGGGGTTTCGGTGATGGCTACACCTTC.

This clonotype appeared many times. The J gene is TRBJ2-7, the V gene TRBV4-1; 7 bases fit TRBD2. Germline V lookup: CDR1 MGHRA, CDR2 YSYEKL. With 2 bases clipped from V and 7 bases from J, the junction kept 14 bases outside the gene matches. The CDR3 has 16 residues. For the CDR3, the DNA is TGCGCCAGCAGCCAACCGGAGGCCGGGGGGATAGGAGAGCAGTACTTC. Amino acid sequence: CASSQPEAGGIGEQYF.

This clonotype was found many times. At one of its ends the junction is not consistent with the germline gene, which may arise from a read error. This chain links TRBV7-9 with TRBJ2-2; no reliable D call. The CDR3 length is 11 residues. The germline V gene has CDR1 SEHNR and CDR2 FQNEAQ (reference sequence). CDR3 bases: TGTGCCAGCAGCATAGCCGGGGAGCTGTTTTTT. Translated: CASSIAGELFF.

The gene calls are TRBV7-9 and TRBJ2-5; maybe TRBD2 (5 bases). Germline-derived CDR1 and CDR2 are SEHNR and FQNEAQ (reference sequence). V was shortened by 5 bases and J by 5 bases, with 15 bases between the two germline ends. The CDR3 runs to 14 residues. The CDR3 region is CASSLMGARETQYF. CDR3 DNA: TGTGCCAGCAGCCTGATGGGAGCGCGGGAGACCCAGTACTTC. Combining the CDR3 with reference TRBV7-9 and TRBJ2-5 gives the whole variable domain DTGVSQNPRHKITKRGQNVTFRCDPISEHNRLYWYRQTLGQGPEFLTYFQNEAQLEKSRLLSDRFSAERPKGSFSTLEIQRTEQGDSAMYLCASSLMGARETQYFGPGTRLLVL.

The rearrangement uses TRBV6-5 and TRBJ1-2, with D hard to call. The CDR3 length is 11 residues. V lost 5 bases, J lost 8 bases, and 9 bases lay in between. The germline gives CDR1 MNHEY, CDR2 SVGAGI. The CDR3, as DNA: TGTGCCAGCAGTGACTGGTACGGCTACACCTTC. Its protein is CASSDWYGYTF.

This clonotype turned up a few times. This chain joins TRBV13 and TRBJ2-3; unclear D gene. The CDR3 has 11 residues. Germline V CDR1 and CDR2: PRHDT, FYEKMQ (reference sequence). Trimming shortened V by 6 bases and J by 2 bases, and 3 bases separated the two germline ends. In nucleotides, the CDR3 is TGTGCCAGCAGGTCCACAGATACGCAGTATTTT. This gives the protein CASRSTDTQYF.

This clonotype was seen a handful of times. The rearrangement links TRBV20-1 to TRBJ2-5, with D tentatively TRBD1 (5 bases). V gave up 4 bases and J gave up 2 bases, with 32 bases separating them. Germline loops: CDR1 DFQATT, CDR2 SNEGSKA (reference sequence). The CDR3 totals 20 residues. DNA of the CDR3: TGCAGTGCTAAACTAACCACCGGTCAGGGCGAGGCGTATGGGCAAGAGACCCAGTACTTC. Protein sequence: CSAKLTTGQGEAYGQETQYF.

The chain carries TRBV6-2 or TRBV6-3 and TRBJ2-1, with D hard to call. Deletions cut 5 bases from V and 6 bases from J, with 14 bases between. Germline V gives CDR1 MNHEY, CDR2 SVGEGT. CDR3 length: 14 amino acids. CDR3 sequence (DNA): TGTGCCAGCAGTCTCATCGAGGCCTTCAATGAGCAGTTCTTC. Encoded protein: CASSLIEAFNEQFF.

This clonotype has only a few counts. The V call is TRBV4-2, the J call TRBJ2-1; D is ambiguous. The V gene's germline CDR1 is LGHNA and CDR2 YNFKEQ. This CDR3 comprises 17 residues. The ends were cut back, 5 bases at V and 2 bases at J, with 19 bases in the middle. In DNA, the CDR3 is TGTGCCAGCAGCATAGGCCTCGGGCTCCACACCTACAATGAGCAGTTCTTC. Translated, it gives CASSIGLGLHTYNEQFF.

This clonotype was detected a few times. The DNA for the CDR3 is TGTGCCAGCAGCGTAGACGGTACCGGGGAGCTGTTTTTT. It specifies CASSVDGTGELFF. The chain is built from TRBV9 and TRBJ2-2; D is ambiguous. The CDR3 contains 13 residues. Germline values: CDR1 SGDLS, CDR2 YYNGEE. The V end lost 0 bases, the J end lost 5 bases, and 5 bases lay between the germline ends.

This clonotype was observed a few times. The rearrangement links TRBV10-3 to TRBJ2-1; D perhaps matches TRBD1 (7 bases). This CDR3 region has 16 residues. Trimming removed 7 bases at V and 8 bases at J, with 24 bases between. Germline lookup yields CDR1 ENHRY and CDR2 SYGVKD. DNA of the CDR3: TGTGCCATCACCCCTGCGGGACAGATTTCAATCCATGAGCAGTTCTTC. It yields the protein CAITPAGQISIHEQFF.

V and J are TRBV6-5 and TRBJ2-7; maybe TRBD1 (6 bases). Germline assignment: CDR1 MNHEY and CDR2 SVGAGI. The CDR3 has 20 amino acids. V dropped 2 bases and J dropped 8 bases, with 34 bases sitting between them. CDR3 bases: TGTGCCAGCAGTTACACCGGACAGAACAAATTGGATGGATACGATTCGAAGCAGTACTTC. It is translated as CASSYTGQNKLDGYDSKQYF.

This chain joins TRBV5-6 and TRBJ2-3; maybe TRBD1 (8 bases). This CDR3 region has 16 residues. The germline V gene encodes CDR1 SGHDT and CDR2 YYEEEE. Trimming took off 3 bases at V and 3 bases at J, with 17 bases between the two ends. This CDR3 reads CASSSLQGGRTDTQYF. The CDR3, as DNA: TGTGCCAGCAGCTCCCTACAGGGGGGGAGGACAGATACGCAGTATTTT.

The chain combines TRBV7-9 with TRBJ2-5, with TRBD2 matching over 7 bases. The CDR3 runs to 15 residues. Trimming cost V 2 bases and J 5 bases; bases outside gene matches: 8. Germline V gene lookup returns CDR1 SEHNR and CDR2 FQNEAQ (reference sequence). The CDR3 reads CASSLTGLVAETQYF. The DNA of the CDR3 is TGTGCCAGCAGCTTAACCGGACTAGTGGCGGAGACCCAGTACTTC.

Only a few counts were recorded for this clonotype. The chain carries TRBV4-3 and TRBJ2-1; TRBD1 matches at 8 bases. With V trimmed by 0 bases and J by 5 bases, 9 bases remained unmatched. CDR1 is LGHNA, CDR2 YSLEER, per germline. The length of the CDR3 is 17 residues. CDR3 sequence (DNA): TGCGCCAGCAGCCAAGATTACCGACAGGGGCCTAACAATGAGCAGTTCTTC. This encodes CASSQDYRQGPNNEQFF.

V and J are TRBV4-2 and TRBJ1-5; 7 bases match TRBD1. Germline values: CDR1 LGHNA, CDR2 YNFKEQ. The J segment lost 7 bases and the V segment lost 1 base, leaving 7 bases of the junction unmatched. The CDR3 totals 15 residues. In nucleotides, the CDR3 is TGTGCCAGCAGCCAAGGCCTGACAGGGCGCCAGCCCCAGCATTTT. It codes for CASSQGLTGRQPQHF.

The CDR3 region is CASSPDYEQFF. CDR3 DNA: TGTGCCAGCTCACCGGACTATGAGCAGTTCTTC. The chain uses TRBV18 and TRBJ2-1, with a weak D call TRBD2 (5 bases). CDR3 size: 11 residues. The germline V gene has CDR1 KGHSH and CDR2 LQKENI. Trimming shortened V by 3 bases and J by 8 bases, and 5 bases separated the two germline ends. The whole variable domain, remainder taken from reference TRBV18 and TRBJ2-1, is NAGVMQNPRHLVRRRGQEARLRCSPMKGHSHVYWYRQLPEEGLKFMVYLQKENIIDESGMPKERFSAEFPKEGPSILRIQQVVRGDSAAYFCASSPDYEQFFGPGTRLTVL.

The gene calls are TRBV4-3 and TRBJ2-2; TRBD1 might be the D (5 bases). Germline loops: CDR1 LGHNA, CDR2 YSLEER. V was shortened by 3 bases and J by 4 bases, with 18 bases between the two germline ends. This CDR3 contains 17 residues. This CDR3 reads CASSQVVWGEGTGELFF. The CDR3 DNA reads TGCGCCAGCAGCCAGGTAGTCTGGGGCGAAGGCACCGGGGAGCTGTTTTTT.

This clonotype turned up a few times. The chain carries TRBV7-3 and TRBJ2-5; TRBD2 might be the D (6 bases). This CDR3 is built from 15 residues. Germline CDR1 and CDR2: SGHTA and FQGTGA. V was clipped by 0 bases and J by 2 bases, with 10 bases between them. CDR3 nucleotide sequence: TGTGCCAGCAGCTTAACGTTGGGGACTCAAGAGACCCAGTACTTC. It translates to CASSLTLGTQETQYF. The full variable domain, rest sourced from reference TRBV7-3 and TRBJ2-5, is GAGVSQTPSNKVTEKGKYVELRCDPISGHTALYWYRQSLGQGPEFLIYFQGTGAADDSGLPNDRFFAVRPEGSVSTLKIQRTERGDSAVYLCASSLTLGTQETQYFGPGTRLLVL.

The J gene is TRBJ2-5, the V gene TRBV28, with D possibly matching TRBD2 (6 bases). The germline gives CDR1 MDHEN, CDR2 SYDVKM. V was cut by 3 bases and J by 1 base, with 18 bases left in between. The CDR3 length is 17 residues. For the CDR3, the DNA is TGTGCCAGCAGTTTCCCTCTAGCTTACGGGAGCCAAGAGACCCAGTACTTC. Translated: CASSFPLAYGSQETQYF.

The rearrangement uses TRBV5-4 and TRBJ2-1; tentatively, D is TRBD2 (6 bases). CDR1 SGHNT and CDR2 YYREEE come from the germline V gene (reference sequence). Trimming shortened V by 3 bases and J by 10 bases, and 14 bases separated the two germline ends. This CDR3 spans 13 amino acids. CDR3 sequence (DNA): TGTGCCAGCAGCTCGCCCCTAGGAGGGGAGCAGTTCTTC. Amino acid sequence: CASSSPLGGEQFF.

The CDR3 sequence: CASSLRDRDTEAFF. The CDR3 DNA reads TGTGCCAGCAGCTTGAGGGACAGGGACACTGAAGCTTTCTTT. The chain couples TRBV7-6 to TRBJ1-1; 9 nucleotides align to TRBD1. CDR3 size: 14 residues. Germline V gene sequence: CDR1 SGHVS, CDR2 FNYEAQ. The junction had 2 bases not matched to a gene; V was cut back by 3 bases and J by 3 bases. Looking up the rest from reference TRBV7-6 and TRBJ1-1 gives the full variable domain: GAGVSQSPRYKVTKRGQDVALRCDPISGHVSLYWYRQALGQGPEFLTYFNYEAQQDKSGLPNDRFSAERPEGSISTLTIQRTEQRDSAMYRCASSLRDRDTEAFFGQGTRLTVV.